The sequence of this TCR beta chain was determined in a study of OX40 agonist ivuxolimab in advanced cancers. The CDR3 length is 14 residues. Looked up from germline, CDR1 is SGHNT and CDR2 is YENEEA. V was shortened by 5 bases and J by 4 bases, with 12 bases between the two germline ends. Data came from immunoSEQ multiplex PCR; TCRdb stores just in-frame clones and leaves some out. The sample records some 37,000 clones, more than 60% being singletons. This receptor was obtained from an adult with an advanced solid tumor such as melanoma, head and neck, liver or kidney cancer. The chain has TRBV11-3 and TRBJ1-3; tentative D call: TRBD1 (5 bases). The starting material was CD4+ or CD8+ T cells sorted from blood, obtained in a trial of the OX40 agonist ivuxolimab. The CDR3 nucleotides are TGTGCCAGCAGCCTGGGGCGTCAAGGAAACACCATATATTTT. Its protein product is CASSLGRQGNTIYF.